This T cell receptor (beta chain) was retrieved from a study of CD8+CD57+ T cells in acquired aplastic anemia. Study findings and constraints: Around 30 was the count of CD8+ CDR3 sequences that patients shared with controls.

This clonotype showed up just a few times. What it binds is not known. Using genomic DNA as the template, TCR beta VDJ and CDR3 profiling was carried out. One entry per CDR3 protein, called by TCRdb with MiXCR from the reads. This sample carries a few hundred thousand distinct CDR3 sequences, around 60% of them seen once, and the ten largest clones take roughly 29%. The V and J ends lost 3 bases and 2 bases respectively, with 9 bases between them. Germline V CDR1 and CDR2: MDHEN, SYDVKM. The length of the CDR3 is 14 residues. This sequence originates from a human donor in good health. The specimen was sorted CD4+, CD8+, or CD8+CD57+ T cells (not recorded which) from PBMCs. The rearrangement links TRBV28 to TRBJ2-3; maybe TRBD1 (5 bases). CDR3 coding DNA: TGTGCCAGCAGTTTTCAGGGATACACAGATACGCAGTATTTT. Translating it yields CASSFQGYTDTQYF.